One T cell receptor beta chain is described in this entry. Its antigen is not yet known. Base qualities are not recorded, but no much larger clone differs from it by a single base. Collaborating institutions collected whole blood in K2EDTA tubes following their own protocols. For TCRbeta analysis, collaborators shipped samples in one of three forms: frozen whole blood, isolated PBMCs, or DNA extracted from either of those sample types. TCRbeta CDR3 regions were amplified from genomic DNA by means of the immunoSEQ Assay, a bias-controlled multiplex PCR. The study's own analysis went as follows. Within the assay, amplification of reference gene primers was used to estimate how many nucleated cells each sample contained. To quantify the absolute abundance of each unique TCRbeta CDR3 rearrangement, sequence reads were collapsed and filtered. For each sample, productive Simpson clonality was calculated by taking the square root of Simpson's diversity index across productive rearrangements. TCRdb's version of the immuneACCESS table is confined to in-frame rearrangements and falls short of the full clone set. An unresolved V gene accounts for under half of the shortfall where checked; the remainder is of unknown origin. D and trimming were read from the DNA, whereas the V and J calls and clone size are those reported in that table. This sample gives 120,000 or so clones in total; 85% to 90% of them show up just once. The ten largest account for approximately 1.5% of the sample.

The sample belongs to a study of blood T cell repertoires in COVID-19 (dated by TCRdb to 2020 to 2021). As for the study more broadly: Samples covering the acute and convalescent phases of COVID-19 were provided by collaborators in the United States, Italy and Spain. HLA class I and class II types, where available, came from metadata supplied by the sample provider rather than from assay-based typing. Samples came from the ongoing ImmuneRACE study (first 160 participants) plus 1,254 subjects from 6 global collaborators. The repertoires were released in a freely available public database meant as a resource for research on the immune response to SARS-CoV-2. The sample metadata nearly always contained a de-identified subject ID, COVID-19 status, age in years and sex. The material from the prospective study consisted of cDNA or gDNA derived from T cells, B-cell-depleted T cells, or PBMCs. The dataset comprised deeply sampled blood TCRbeta repertoires from subjects exposed to, actively infected with, or recovered from COVID-19.

The paper as a whole reports these results and caveats: How much clinical and demographic metadata was included differed by source and by participant, and the metadata was provided uncurated.

CDR1 and CDR2 (SNHLY, FYNNEI) derive from the germline V gene. The CDR3 sequence holds 14 residues, the cysteine and phenylalanine included. Of the read, only the CDR3 DNA is kept; its 42 bases are in frame from base 1. Compared with germline, V lacks 5 bases and J lacks 5 bases; bases without a gene match: 6. The TCR originated in a human donor in a cohort sampled during active COVID-19. Recombination linked TRBV2 to TRBJ2-1, with 7 bases in between that match TRBD2. Sequences were obtained from peripheral blood. In nucleotides, the sequence is TGTGCCAGCAGTAGGCGGGAGATGAACAATGAGCAGTTCTTC. Its protein is CASSRREMNNEQFF.